The TCR beta chain described here comes from a study of blood T cell repertoires in COVID-19. Across the study: The United States, Italy and Spain were the sources of the acute and convalescent COVID-19 samples. From T cells, B-cell-depleted T cells, or PBMCs came the material, which was cDNA or gDNA.

Trimming shortened V by 3 bases and J by 4 bases, and 12 bases separated the two germline ends. The length of the CDR3 is 14 residues. CDR1 and CDR2 from the germline V gene are SEHNR and FQNEAQ (reference sequence). As processed by the authors: For nucleated cells, counts were estimated from reference gene primer amplification. Profiling relied on immunoSEQ multiplex PCR, and the TCRdb table lists in-frame clones only, not all of them. V and J calls and clone size come straight from that table; D and trimming were deduced from the DNA. The table has approximately 120,000 clones, approximately 82% seen once.

The receptor was derived from a woman at least 80 years old with active or convalescent COVID-19. Sequencing was performed on peripheral blood. This chain joins TRBV7-9 and TRBJ2-5; possible D gene TRBD1, 6 bases. In DNA form, the CDR3 reads TGTGCCAGCAGCTTTGTTGGGGGCAGAGAGACCCAGTACTTC. It specifies CASSFVGGRETQYF. The full variable domain, with the rest looked up from reference TRBV7-9 and TRBJ2-5, is DTGVSQNPRHKITKRGQNVTFRCDPISEHNRLYWYRQTLGQGPEFLTYFQNEAQLEKSRLLSDRFSAERPKGSFSTLEIQRTEQGDSAMYLCASSFVGGRETQYFGPGTRLLVL.